This T cell receptor beta chain derives from a study of control samples from healthy donors and cancer patients. V shed 7 bases and J shed 2 bases, with 12 bases lying between them. The CDR3 is 13 residues long. The germline CDR1 and CDR2 sequences are MDHEN and SYDVKM. Assay: immunoSEQ multiplex PCR; the TCRdb copy retains only in-frame clones and omits some. The sample shows about 120,000 clones, 75% to 90% of them seen only once. The specimen sequenced was PBMCs. The receptor was derived from a woman between 50 and 59 years old with colorectal cancer. The V call is TRBV28, the J call TRBJ2-7; no reliable D call. This chain's CDR3 is CASNSGPTYEQYF. In DNA, the CDR3 is TGTGCCAGCAACAGTGGCCCAACCTACGAGCAGTACTTC. Full variable domain (remainder filled in from reference TRBV28 and TRBJ2-7): DVKVTQSSRYLVKRTGEKVFLECVQDMDHENMFWYRQDPGLGLRLIYFSYDVKMKEKGDIPEGYSVSREKKERFSLILESASTNQTSMYLCASNSGPTYEQYFGPGTRLTVT.